The T cell receptor (beta chain) described here comes from a study of T cell repertoires in cytomegalovirus infection. Study as a whole: Matching HLA type and CMV infection were both indicated by public TCR beta signatures.

TCRdb fed the reads into MiXCR, producing one record per CDR3 protein. The sample includes 560,000 or so distinct CDR3 sequences, about 17% of them seen just once. J lost 5 bases, V lost 4 bases, and 7 bases had no gene match. Germline values: CDR1 SGHRS, CDR2 YFSETQ. The length of the CDR3 is 17 residues. Study conclusions and caveats: HLA-C-restricted CMV-specific TCR beta clonotypes were dominant in the ex vivo response. Cumulative frequency of public TCR beta families picked out carriers of CMV plus the relevant HLA.

As concerns this clonotype: Its specificity is not known.

The sequence derives from a human donor in good health (CMV status not recorded). Some clones in this sample may be carry-over from other donors' samples. The chain couples TRBV5-1 to TRBJ2-2; 14 nucleotides agree with TRBD2. The sequenced material came from CD8+ T cells from PBMCs. CDR3 coding DNA: TGCGCCAGCAGCGGACTAGCGGGGGGTATCGGAACCGGGGAGCTGTTTTTT. This encodes CASSGLAGGIGTGELFF.